Sequencing of this T cell receptor beta chain was carried out in a study of T cell responses to AZD1222 COVID-19 vaccine. Study outcomes and limitations: Regions 160-218 and 743-854 held dominance among vaccine-associated CD4 TCRs, which spanned spike.

A word on this clone: Its matching antigen is unknown.

The assay was immunoSEQ multiplex PCR, and TCRdb's table has in-frame clones only and misses some. The sample shows 95,000 to 150,000 clones, 92% of them seen only once. The sample was peripheral blood, taken on day 0 of AZD1222 vaccination. The sequence was obtained from an adult in good health.

The CDR3 DNA is TGTGCCAGCTCACCAGAGGTCTCCTATAATTCACCCCTCCACTTT. It yields the protein CASSPEVSYNSPLHF. The chain joins TRBV18 to TRBJ1-6, with D unresolved. The CDR3 extends over 15 amino acids. Germline assignment: CDR1 KGHSH and CDR2 LQKENI. V gave up 2 bases and J gave up 0 bases, with 5 bases separating them.